The TCR beta chain described here comes from a study of Graves' ophthalmopathy and Graves' hyperthyroidism. CDR3 length: 16 residues. The V gene lost 1 base and the J gene lost 4 bases, with 13 bases spanning the gap. CDR1 and CDR2 from the germline V gene are LNHDA and SQIVND (reference sequence). TCR beta CDR3 regions were amplified from RNA transcripts. In the first round, RT-PCR was carried out with HTBI primers, and a multiplex PCR formed the second round. TCRdb recomputed calls from the multiplex PCR reads with MiXCR, one row per CDR3 protein. There are just over 400,000 distinct CDR3 sequences in the sample; around a fifth occur only once, and roughly 3% lies in the top ten. This clonotype was detected only a few times. Clinical symptoms and serum thyroxine were used for diagnosis; TRAb, thyroid ultrasound and orbital computed tomography were also relied on.

The sample was peripheral blood. The sequence was collected from a woman under 30 with stable Graves' hyperthyroidism. V is TRBV19 and J is TRBJ2-2; D tentatively fits TRBD1 or TRBD2 (6 bases each). In DNA form, the CDR3 reads TGTGCCAGTAGTATAGGCCGGGGGCCGCGCACCGGGGAGCTGTTTTTT. Translated, it gives CASSIGRGPRTGELFF.